The rows below give T cell receptor beta chains drawn from one sample of a study of blood T cell repertoires in COVID-19. Using immunoSEQ multiplex PCR, the repertoire was profiled, and TCRdb retains in-frame clones only, with some absent. The sample shows about 35,000 clones, 80% to 90% of them seen only once. The specimen was peripheral blood. The source of these receptors is a human donor in a cohort sampled during active COVID-19. The CDR3 runs from the conserved cysteine through the conserved F or W. D genes are given only for firm matches. Clone size appears in some rows only: once, few, many, or a class for an expanded clone.

>TRBV5-1|TRBJ2-1|NA|TRBD2
CASRPGLAGVNEQFF
TGCGCCAGCAGACCGGGACTAGCGGGAGTTAATGAGCAGTTCTTC
>TRBV6-5|TRBJ2-3|NA|NA
CASSQRTTTDTQYF
TGTGCCAGCAGTCAACGGACAACCACAGATACGCAGTATTTT
>TRBV6-1|TRBJ2-1|once|TRBD2
CASSEMAAGPQFF
TGTGCCAGCAGTGAAATGGCAGCGGGACCGCAGTTCTTC
>TRBV10-3|TRBJ2-3|NA|NA
CAISESAGFTDTQYF
TGTGCCATCAGTGAGTCCGCGGGATTCACAGATACGCAGTATTTT
>TRBV29-1|TRBJ1-3|once|TRBD1
CSATGGRGGNTIYF
TGCAGCGCCACAGGGGGCAGAGGTGGAAACACCATATATTTT
>TRBV10-3|TRBJ1-6|NA|NA
CAISEILPGSTPLHF
TGTGCCATCAGTGAGATTTTGCCCGGTTCAACACCCCTCCACTTT
>TRBV30|TRBJ1-4|NA|NA
CVAGPNLNEKLFF
TGTGTCGCGGGCCCAAACCTTAATGAAAAACTGTTTTTT
>TRBV7-2|TRBJ2-7|NA|NA
CASSPEIGARSYEQYF
TGTGCCAGCAGCCCAGAAATAGGGGCAAGATCCTACGAGCAGTACTTC
>TRBV2|TRBJ2-2|few|TRBD2
CASRGVPGLAVISGELFF
TGTGCCAGCAGAGGCGTTCCGGGACTAGCGGTAATCTCCGGGGAGCTGTTTTTT
>TRBV7-6|TRBJ2-7|NA|TRBD2
CASSLQAGGVAEQYF
TGTGCCAGCAGCTTACAAGCGGGAGGGGTAGCCGAGCAGTACTTC
>TRBV2|TRBJ2-7|NA|NA
CASSAAYEQYF
TGTGCCAGCAGCGCCGCGTACGAGCAGTACTTC
>TRBV5-8|TRBJ1-6|NA|TRBD1
CASRHLGTGAYNSPLHF
TGTGCCAGCAGGCACCTCGGGACAGGGGCTTATAATTCACCCCTCCACTTT
>TRBV4-2|TRBJ1-6|NA|TRBD1
CASSHVRRGTGGFSPLHF
TGTGCCAGCAGCCACGTTCGTAGAGGCACAGGGGGCTTCTCACCCCTCCACTTT
>TRBV7-2|TRBJ2-7|NA|NA
CASSLSGPYEQYF
TGTGCCAGCAGCTTATCAGGCCCGTACGAGCAGTACTTC
>TRBV4-2|TRBJ2-5|large|TRBD2
CASRVGLAGAETQYF
TGTGCCAGCAGAGTGGGACTAGCGGGAGCAGAGACCCAGTACTTC
>TRBV7-2|TRBJ1-1|NA|NA
CASSRKGGTEAFF
TGTGCCAGTTCACGTAAGGGAGGCACTGAAGCTTTCTTT
>TRBV29-1|TRBJ2-5|NA|NA
CSAGSGNAGETQYF
TGCAGCGCGGGGTCGGGGAACGCTGGAGAGACCCAGTACTTC
>TRBV15|TRBJ1-2|NA|TRBD1
CATSRDLRQGGGYTF
TGTGCCACCAGCAGAGATCTCAGACAGGGAGGAGGCTACACCTTC
>TRBV27|TRBJ2-1|NA|NA
CASTPRAGRSYNEQFF
TGTGCCAGTACCCCAAGAGCGGGCCGCTCCTACAATGAGCAGTTCTTC
>TRBV6-5|TRBJ2-5|NA|NA
CASNPGWAETQYF
TGTGCCAGCAACCCAGGATGGGCCGAGACCCAGTACTTC
>TRBV3-1/TRBV3-2|TRBJ1-4|NA|TRBD1
CASSRGQVGSRKLFF
TGTGCCAGCAGCCGCGGACAGGTGGGGAGTCGGAAACTGTTTTTT
>TRBV2|TRBJ2-7|NA|TRBD1
CASIQDRPSSYEQYF
TGTGCCAGCATTCAGGACAGGCCGAGCTCCTACGAGCAGTACTTC
>TRBV19|TRBJ2-5|NA|TRBD2
CASSFSHGLAGGETQYF
TGTGCCAGTAGTTTCTCTCATGGACTAGCGGGAGGCGAGACCCAGTACTTC
>TRBV6-5|TRBJ2-5|once|NA
CASSYSLLRQETQYF
TGTGCCAGCAGTTACTCGCTACTACGCCAAGAGACCCAGTACTTC
>TRBV5-1|TRBJ2-6|NA|NA
CASSLEEGSGSGANVLTF
TGCGCCAGCAGCTTGGAGGAGGGTTCGGGCTCTGGGGCCAACGTCCTGACTTTC
>TRBV11-2|TRBJ2-1|NA|NA
CASSSDYSYNEQFF
TGTGCCAGCAGCTCCGACTACTCCTACAATGAGCAGTTCTTC
>TRBV9|TRBJ1-2|NA|NA
CASSVEPGGDYGYTF
TGTGCCAGCAGCGTAGAGCCGGGGGGTGACTATGGCTACACCTTC
>TRBV6-5|TRBJ2-7|NA|NA
CASMTSGTYEQYF
TGTGCCAGCATGACAAGCGGAACCTACGAGCAGTACTTC
>TRBV9|TRBJ2-1|NA|NA
CASSVDPGTYNEQFF
TGTGCCAGCAGCGTAGACCCAGGGACCTACAATGAGCAGTTCTTC
>TRBV5-4|TRBJ1-2|NA|NA
CASSPSPGQGVYGYTF
TGTGCCAGCAGCCCGTCCCCAGGGCAAGGGGTCTATGGCTACACCTTC
>TRBV5-1|TRBJ2-1|NA|TRBD2
CASSAGLAGVLAEQFF
TGCGCCAGCAGCGCCGGACTAGCGGGAGTTTTGGCTGAGCAGTTCTTC
>TRBV19|TRBJ2-2|NA|TRBD2
CASSTLGGSKVGAGELFF
TGTGCCAGTAGTACCTTGGGAGGGAGCAAGGTTGGGGCCGGGGAGCTGTTTTTT
>TRBV6-5|TRBJ2-7|NA|TRBD2
CASSYSAGGSYEQYF
TGTGCCAGCAGTTACTCGGCGGGGGGTTCTTACGAGCAGTACTTC
>TRBV30|TRBJ2-4|NA|TRBD1
CAWGPSGQGSKNIQYF
TGTGCCTGGGGTCCCTCGGGACAGGGTTCCAAAAACATTCAGTACTTC
>TRBV5-4|TRBJ2-2|NA|TRBD2
CASSLAAVAGDGELFF
TGTGCCAGCAGCTTGGCCGCGGTAGCGGGGGACGGGGAGCTGTTTTTT
>TRBV19|TRBJ1-1|NA|NA
CASSLRGRNTEAFF
TGTGCCAGTAGTCTGAGGGGGAGGAACACTGAAGCTTTCTTT
>TRBV6-6|TRBJ2-2|NA|TRBD2
CASSQPSRELTGELFF
TGTGCCAGCAGCCAACCGTCGCGGGAGCTTACCGGGGAGCTGTTTTTT
>TRBV7-9|TRBJ2-1|NA|TRBD2
CASSSRTSGDNEQFF
TGTGCCAGCAGCTCCAGGACTAGCGGAGACAATGAGCAGTTCTTC
>TRBV7-2|TRBJ2-2|NA|TRBD2
CASSPRPSGGTGELFF
TGTGCCAGCAGCCCTAGGCCTAGCGGGGGGACCGGGGAGCTGTTTTTT
>TRBV29-1|TRBJ2-3|NA|NA
CSVFRRDTSDTQYF
TGCAGCGTTTTCCGGAGGGATACGTCCGATACGCAGTATTTT
>TRBV28|TRBJ2-2|NA|NA
CASSPRTGELFF
TGTGCCAGCAGTCCGCGCACCGGGGAGCTGTTTTTT